This TCR beta chain derives from a study of cytomegalovirus exposure and HLA in healthy donors. General study findings and limits: The investigators catalogued 164 TCR beta chains as cytomegalovirus-associated. Some V segments could not be told apart, so they were left out, TRBV6-2 and TRBV6-3 among them.

The CDR3 has 17 amino acids. The germline CDR1 and CDR2 sequences are MNHEY and SMNVEV (reference sequence). J lost 2 bases, V lost 4 bases, and 11 bases had no gene match. Both 60 Vbeta primers and 13 Jbeta primers went into the PCR. Some clones are missing from TCRdb's copy, which holds only in-frame ones; the method was immunoSEQ multiplex PCR. Of some 82,000 clones detected, roughly 84% appear once; the ten largest clones hold approximately 2.4%. Comments on this clone: What it binds is not known.

Sequencing input: PBMCs. This receptor was identified in a woman aged 45-60 years in good health and CMV-seronegative. The chain carries TRBV27 and TRBJ1-3; 7 bases agree with TRBD1. The CDR3 nucleotides are TGTGCCAGCAGTTCCCCGAACCGGGACAGAGCTGGAAACACCATATATTTT. This encodes CASSSPNRDRAGNTIYF.